Listed below are T cell receptor beta chains from one sample, sequenced in a study of cytomegalovirus exposure and HLA in healthy donors. Sequencing was performed with immunoSEQ multiplex PCR; in TCRdb, only in-frame clones are kept and a portion is missing. Of about 96,000 clones in the sample, roughly three quarters were seen once. The material sequenced was PBMCs. The receptors come from a man under 40 in good health and CMV-seronegative. Each CDR3 is given with its conserved first and last residue. The order of the fields is CDR3 protein, CDR3 DNA, clone size, V gene, J gene, D gene. D genes are given only for firm matches. For some rows the clone size is stated as once, few or many, or as a class when expanded; others skip it.

CASSDRGNQPQHF	TGTGCCAGCAGCGACAGGGGCAATCAGCCCCAGCATTTT	NA	TRBV4-2	TRBJ1-5	TRBD1
CSVEARGGTEAFF	TGCAGCGTTGAGGCAAGGGGTGGCACTGAAGCTTTCTTT	NA	TRBV29-1	TRBJ1-1	NA
CASSQEIRPAGGTDTQYF	TGTGCCAGCAGCCAAGAAATCCGTCCAGCGGGGGGCACAGATACGCAGTATTTT	NA	TRBV4-2	TRBJ2-3	TRBD2
CASSWGQSNYGYTF	TGCGCCAGCAGCTGGGGACAGTCTAACTATGGCTACACCTTC	NA	TRBV5-1	TRBJ1-2	TRBD1
CVSTLRVTDTQYF	TGTGTCAGCACCCTGCGGGTCACAGATACGCAGTATTTT	NA	TRBV5-6	TRBJ2-3	NA
CASSDTGQRPTRYGYTF	TGTGCCAGCAGTGACACGGGACAACGCCCCACACGATATGGCTACACCTTC	NA	TRBV6-1	TRBJ1-2	NA
CASSSGQGVSLYYEQYF	TGCGCCAGCAGCTCGGGACAGGGGGTGTCACTATATTACGAGCAGTACTTC	NA	TRBV5-1	TRBJ2-7	TRBD1
CASSGKTGGKSEAFF	TGTGCCAGCAGTGGGAAGACAGGGGGAAAATCTGAAGCTTTCTTT	NA	TRBV6-1	TRBJ1-1	TRBD1
CASNGQGWYNEQFF	TGTGCCAGCAACGGACAGGGGTGGTACAATGAGCAGTTCTTC	NA	TRBV5-4	TRBJ2-1	TRBD1
CAWSAGGTSGARGTDTQYF	TGTGCCTGGAGTGCCGGTGGGACTAGCGGGGCGAGGGGCACAGATACGCAGTATTTT	NA	TRBV30	TRBJ2-3	TRBD2
CASSVVEEGNTEAFF	TGTGCCAGCAGTGTGGTGGAGGAAGGGAACACTGAAGCTTTCTTT	NA	TRBV6-1	TRBJ1-1	NA
CASSLIWTEGETQYF	TGTGCCAGCAGCTTAATTTGGACAGAGGGGGAGACCCAGTACTTC	NA	TRBV7-2	TRBJ2-5	NA
CASSRLAGVGELFF	TGTGCCAGCAGCAGACTAGCCGGGGTCGGGGAGCTGTTTTTT	NA	TRBV25-1	TRBJ2-2	TRBD2
CAVLGRGYGYTF	TGCGCCGTCCTGGGGAGGGGATATGGCTACACCTTC	few	TRBV10-2	TRBJ1-2	NA
CASRSTGIYEQYF	TGTGCCAGCAGGTCGACAGGGATATACGAGCAGTACTTC	NA	TRBV28	TRBJ2-7	TRBD1
CASSFREKLFF	TGTGCCAGCAGTTTTCGGGAAAAACTGTTTTTT	few	TRBV28	TRBJ1-4	NA
CASSLEGGGWYF	TGTGCCAGCAGCTTAGAGGGGGGGGGATGGTACTTC	once	TRBV7-2	TRBJ2-7	NA
CASSLAGTGSYEQYF	TGCGCCAGCAGCTTGGCCGGGACAGGCTCCTACGAGCAGTACTTC	NA	TRBV5-1	TRBJ2-7	TRBD1
CSVVGVYGYTF	TGCAGCGTTGTAGGGGTCTATGGCTACACCTTC	few	TRBV29-1	TRBJ1-2	NA
CASSLASATNEKLFF	TGTGCCAGCAGCTTAGCGTCAGCAACTAATGAAAAACTGTTTTTT	NA	TRBV11-2	TRBJ1-4	NA
CAIRDSGDYGYTF	TGTGCCATCAGGGACAGCGGGGACTATGGCTACACCTTC	NA	TRBV10-3	TRBJ1-2	NA
CASSLQGTGTDTQYF	TGCGCCAGTAGTTTACAGGGGACGGGGACAGATACGCAGTATTTT	NA	TRBV5-1	TRBJ2-3	TRBD1
CASSSPGSGNTIYF	TGTGCCAGCAGCTCCCCAGGATCTGGAAACACCATATATTTT	once	TRBV7-3	TRBJ1-3	NA
CASSLTGGSEAFF	TGTGCCAGCAGCTTGACAGGGGGATCTGAAGCTTTCTTT	NA	TRBV5-4	TRBJ1-1	TRBD1
CASSIGHVGYNEQFF	TGCGCCAGCAGCATCGGACATGTTGGTTACAATGAGCAGTTCTTC	NA	TRBV5-1	TRBJ2-1	NA
CASSLFPFADRVREKLFF	TGCGCCAGCAGCTTGTTTCCCTTTGCGGACAGGGTTCGAGAAAAACTGTTTTTT	NA	TRBV5-1	TRBJ1-4	TRBD1
CATAGQMNTEAFF	TGTGCCACCGCAGGGCAGATGAACACTGAAGCTTTCTTT	NA	TRBV15	TRBJ1-1	NA
CASSGQGWGEAFF	TGTGCCAGCAGTGGACAGGGCTGGGGGGAAGCTTTCTTT	NA	TRBV27	TRBJ1-1	TRBD1
CASSYDRKTDTQYF	TGTGCCAGCAGTTACGACAGGAAAACAGATACGCAGTATTTT	NA	TRBV6-5	TRBJ2-3	NA
CASSTIVTEAFF	TGTGCCAGCTCCACGATAGTCACTGAAGCTTTCTTT	NA	TRBV6-1	TRBJ1-1	NA
CASSITEQETQYF	TGTGCCAGCAGCATCACAGAACAAGAGACCCAGTACTTC	NA	TRBV5-6	TRBJ2-5	NA
CASGSSRQGFSGNTIYF	TGTGCTAGTGGTTCTTCGCGACAGGGCTTCTCTGGAAACACCATATATTTT	NA	TRBV12-5	TRBJ1-3	TRBD1
CASSPWTGSYEQYF	TGTGCCAGCAGCCCTTGGACAGGGTCCTACGAGCAGTACTTC	few	TRBV7-9	TRBJ2-7	TRBD1
CASSEGGLTDTQYF	TGTGCCAGCAGTGAGGGCGGGCTCACAGATACGCAGTATTTT	NA	TRBV6-4	TRBJ2-3	NA
CASREGQQINYGYTF	TGCGCCAGCAGAGAGGGACAGCAAATAAACTATGGCTACACCTTC	few	TRBV10-2	TRBJ1-2	TRBD1
CASRGGTSENTGELFF	TGCGCCAGCAGAGGTGGGACTAGCGAGAACACCGGGGAGCTGTTTTTT	NA	TRBV10-2	TRBJ2-2	TRBD2
CASIHTGGYNYGYTF	TGTGCCAGCATTCACACAGGGGGGTATAACTATGGCTACACCTTC	NA	TRBV19	TRBJ1-2	TRBD1
CASTSYNEQFF	TGCGCCAGCACCTCTTACAATGAGCAGTTCTTC	NA	TRBV5-1	TRBJ2-1	NA
CASSRTGVNGNYTF	TGTGCCAGCAGCCGGACAGGGGTGAATGGGAACTACACCTTC	few	TRBV5-4	TRBJ1-2	TRBD1
CAISESMGQLTDTQYF	TGTGCCATCAGTGAGTCGATGGGACAGCTGACAGATACGCAGTATTTT	NA	TRBV10-3	TRBJ2-3	TRBD1
CASRRTVPYEQYF	TGTGCCAGCAGAAGGACAGTCCCCTACGAGCAGTACTTC	NA	TRBV6-1	TRBJ2-7	NA
CASSLGGTGELFF	TGTGCCAGCAGTTTAGGGGGAACCGGGGAGCTGTTTTTT	NA	TRBV6-5	TRBJ2-2	NA
CASSQDSNYGYTF	TGTGCCAGCAGCCAGGACAGTAACTATGGCTACACCTTC	NA	TRBV5-4	TRBJ1-2	NA
CASSTGQNTYEQYF	TGTGCCAGCAGTACCGGACAAAATACCTACGAGCAGTACTTC	NA	TRBV28	TRBJ2-7	NA
CASSVGGQSNYGYTF	TGTGCCAGCAGCGTCGGGGGACAGTCTAACTATGGCTACACCTTC	NA	TRBV9	TRBJ1-2	TRBD1
CASSPGTGDGNQPQHF	TGTGCCAGCAGCCCTGGGACAGGGGACGGCAATCAGCCCCAGCATTTT	NA	TRBV5-6	TRBJ1-5	TRBD1
CASSLWAGAPNTEAFF	TGTGCCAGCAGCTTGTGGGCAGGGGCCCCGAACACTGAAGCTTTCTTT	NA	TRBV5-4	TRBJ1-1	NA
CASSDWGQGGNYEQYF	TGTGCCAGCAGCGATTGGGGACAGGGAGGAAACTACGAGCAGTACTTC	NA	TRBV7-9	TRBJ2-7	TRBD1
CASSEQGFSPLHF	TGTGCCAGCAGTGAACAGGGTTTCTCACCCCTCCACTTT	NA	TRBV25-1	TRBJ1-6	NA
CSVTRVLTGGEGYTF	TGCAGCGTTACGAGAGTTTTGACAGGGGGCGAAGGCTACACCTTC	NA	TRBV29-1	TRBJ1-2	TRBD1
CASSPVGGQGNEQFF	TGTGCCAGCAGCCCCGTGGGGGGGCAGGGCAATGAGCAGTTCTTC	NA	TRBV7-2	TRBJ2-1	NA
CASSLAQAPSTDTQYF	TGTGCCAGCAGCTTAGCGCAGGCCCCTAGCACAGATACGCAGTATTTT	few	TRBV7-9	TRBJ2-3	NA
CASRTPGTGELFF	TGTGCCAGTAGGACCCCAGGAACCGGGGAGCTGTTTTTT	NA	TRBV19	TRBJ2-2	NA